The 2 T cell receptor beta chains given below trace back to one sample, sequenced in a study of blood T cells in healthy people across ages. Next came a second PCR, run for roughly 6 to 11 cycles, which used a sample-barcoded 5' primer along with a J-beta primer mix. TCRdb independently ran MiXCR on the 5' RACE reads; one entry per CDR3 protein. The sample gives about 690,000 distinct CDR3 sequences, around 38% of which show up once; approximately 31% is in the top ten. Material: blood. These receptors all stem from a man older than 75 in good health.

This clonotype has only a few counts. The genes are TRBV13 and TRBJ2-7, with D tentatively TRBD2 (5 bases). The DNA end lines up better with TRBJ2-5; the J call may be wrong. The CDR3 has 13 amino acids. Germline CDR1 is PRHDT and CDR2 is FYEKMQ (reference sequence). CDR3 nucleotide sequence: TGTGCCAGCAGCTTATTCGAGGCGGGGACCCAGTACTTC. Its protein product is CASSLFEAGTQYF.

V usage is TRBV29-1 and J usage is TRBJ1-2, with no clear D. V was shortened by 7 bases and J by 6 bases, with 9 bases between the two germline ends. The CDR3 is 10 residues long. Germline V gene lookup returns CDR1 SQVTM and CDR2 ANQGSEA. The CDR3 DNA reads TGCAGCGCTTCCCGAGATGGCTACACCTTC. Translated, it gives CSASRDGYTF. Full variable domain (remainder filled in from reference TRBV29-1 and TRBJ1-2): SAVISQKPSRDICQRGTSLTIQCQVDSQVTMMFWYRQQPGQSLTLIATANQGSEATYESGFVIDKFPISRPNLTFSTLTVSNMSPEDSSIYLCSASRDGYTFGSGTRLTVV.